This TCR beta chain was sequenced for a study of T cell changes during pregnancy in multiple sclerosis. Clones were sequenced by immunoSEQ multiplex PCR, and TCRdb holds only the in-frame ones, with some missing. Found here are around 92,000 clones, around 93% of them singletons; the top ten hold 3.5% to 4.5%. The germline CDR1 and CDR2 sequences are SGHTS and YDEGEE. The CDR3 is 13 amino acids. J was trimmed by 4 bases and V by 9 bases; bases with no gene match: 6. This specimen was peripheral blood, taken in the first trimester of pregnancy. The clonotype comes from a female donor with multiple sclerosis, enrolled in a pregnancy study. V gene TRBV5-8 combines with J gene TRBJ1-1; TRBD1 matches 10 bases. The chain's CDR3 is CATQWDRGTEAFF. CDR3 nucleotide sequence: TGTGCCACTCAATGGGACAGGGGCACTGAAGCTTTCTTT.